This TCR beta chain was identified in a study of blood T cell repertoires in COVID-19. V was cut by 4 bases and J by 1 base, with 8 bases left in between. CDR1 MGHRA and CDR2 YSYEKL come from the germline V gene. There are 13 residues in the CDR3. Authors' methods: It was from reference gene primer amplification that nucleated cell counts were estimated. TCRdb keeps only in-frame clones here, not all; method: immunoSEQ multiplex PCR. V and J calls and clone size are those listed in that table; D and trimming were worked out from the DNA. The sample lists more than 250,000 clones; about nine tenths were seen once.

The V call is TRBV4-1, the J call TRBJ2-7, with a tentative D call TRBD1 (5 bases). Sample: peripheral blood. This clonotype was sampled from a man between 45 and 60 years old with active or convalescent COVID-19. The CDR3 coding sequence is TGCGCCAGCAGCCTTGACAGATCCTACGAGCAGTACTTC. Protein product: CASSLDRSYEQYF.